These T cell receptor beta chains were read from a single sample in a study of blood T cell repertoires in COVID-19. TCRdb's table, derived via immunoSEQ multiplex PCR, lists solely in-frame clones and lacks some. This sample carries about 200,000 clones, around nine tenths of them seen once, and the ten largest clones take 6.2%. The source material was peripheral blood. Every receptor here comes from a man aged 55 to 70 who had recovered from COVID-19. Both conserved end residues are part of each CDR3. The order of the fields is V gene, D gene, J gene, clone size, CDR3 protein, CDR3 DNA. A D gene is named only where the DNA matches it firmly. The listing skips clone size in some rows; elsewhere it reads once, few, many or a size class.

TRBV6-5	TRBD2	TRBJ2-1	NA	CATSRRGGNYNEQFF	TGTGCCACCTCTCGACGGGGGGGAAATTACAATGAGCAGTTCTTC
TRBV30	NA	TRBJ2-3	NA	CAWAGSSTDTQYF	TGTGCCTGGGCAGGTTCTAGCACAGATACGCAGTATTTT
TRBV2	NA	TRBJ1-5	NA	CASSWAFSNQPQHF	TGTGCCAGCAGTTGGGCCTTTAGCAATCAGCCCCAGCATTTT
TRBV28	NA	TRBJ2-2	NA	CATEDIPNTGELFF	TGTGCCACCGAGGACATTCCGAACACCGGGGAGCTGTTTTTT
TRBV12-2	NA	TRBJ1-2	once	CASRLDTGGGYTF	TGTGCAAGTCGCTTAGACACTGGAGGGGGCTACACCTTC
TRBV10-1	TRBD1	TRBJ2-7	few	CASSEDRGVVYF	TGCGCCAGCAGTGAAGACAGGGGTGTTGTGTACTTC
TRBV25-1	NA	TRBJ1-5	once	CASSEFRRGGSQPQHF	TGTGCCAGCAGTGAATTCCGACGGGGGGGTAGTCAGCCCCAGCATTTT
TRBV6-5	NA	TRBJ1-2	once	CASRPGTIYGYTF	TGTGCCAGCAGGCCCGGGACAATCTATGGCTACACCTTC
TRBV11-2	NA	TRBJ1-3	few	CASSSRLTGNTIYF	TGTGCCAGCAGCTCCAGGTTGACTGGAAACACCATATATTTT
TRBV13	NA	TRBJ1-1	NA	CASSLELNLNTEAFF	TGTGCCAGCAGCTTAGAGTTGAACTTGAACACTGAAGCTTTCTTT
TRBV10-3	NA	TRBJ2-7	once	CAISGTATYEQYF	TGTGCCATCAGTGGGACAGCTACCTACGAGCAGTACTTC
TRBV5-1	TRBD1	TRBJ2-3	NA	CASRDRGPPQTDTQYF	TGCGCCAGCAGGGACAGGGGGCCGCCACAGACAGATACGCAGTATTTT
TRBV18	TRBD2	TRBJ2-5	NA	CASSPLGGGATQETQYF	TGTGCCAGCTCACCACTTGGCGGGGGGGCCACCCAAGAGACCCAGTACTTC
TRBV9	NA	TRBJ2-1	NA	CASSVEENEQFF	TGTGCCAGCAGCGTAGAGGAGAATGAGCAGTTCTTC
TRBV5-6	NA	TRBJ1-1	NA	CASSLAGLANTEAFF	TGTGCCAGCAGCTTGGCAGGGCTGGCGAACACTGAAGCTTTCTTT
TRBV9	TRBD2	TRBJ2-7	NA	CASSVAGGGQTYEQYF	TGTGCCAGCAGCGTAGCGGGCGGGGGGCAAACCTACGAGCAGTACTTC
TRBV30	TRBD2	TRBJ2-3	NA	CAWSVGAGGFADTQYF	TGTGCCTGGAGTGTAGGCGCGGGAGGTTTTGCAGATACGCAGTATTTT
TRBV11-1	TRBD2	TRBJ2-1	NA	CASSLDERGDEDEQFF	TGTGCCAGCAGCTTAGATGAGCGGGGGGACGAGGATGAGCAGTTCTTC
TRBV6-2/TRBV6-3	TRBD1	TRBJ2-7	NA	CASSPRRGLDYEQYF	TGTGCCAGCAGCCCCCGCAGGGGGCTTGACTACGAGCAGTACTTC
TRBV3-1/TRBV3-2	TRBD1	TRBJ1-4	NA	CASSQLGVGQGNEKLFF	TGTGCCAGCAGCCAACTGGGGGTGGGACAGGGGAATGAAAAACTGTTTTTT
TRBV27	NA	TRBJ2-7	NA	CASSSVRNGQYF	TGTGCCAGCAGTTCGGTCCGAAACGGGCAGTACTTC
TRBV11-2	NA	TRBJ2-7	NA	CASTMGAGLSYEQYF	TGTGCCAGCACTATGGGGGCGGGTTTATCCTACGAGCAGTACTTC
TRBV30	TRBD2	TRBJ2-1	NA	CAWSVAGGRNVNEQFF	TGTGCCTGGAGTGTTGCGGGAGGCCGTAATGTCAATGAGCAGTTCTTC
TRBV25-1	NA	TRBJ2-4	NA	CASSPRDSRLAKNIQYF	TGTGCCAGCAGTCCCCGGGACTCCCGCTTAGCCAAAAACATTCAGTACTTC
TRBV15	NA	TRBJ2-1	NA	CATSRDGRARGNEQFF	TGTGCCACCAGCAGAGATGGAAGGGCCCGGGGAAATGAGCAGTTCTTC
TRBV9	TRBD2	TRBJ2-3	NA	CASSVGWEGNTDTQYF	TGTGCCAGCAGCGTAGGTTGGGAGGGTAACACAGATACGCAGTATTTT
TRBV29-1	TRBD2	TRBJ2-1	NA	CSVVTSGGFGEQFF	TGCAGCGTTGTTACTAGCGGGGGGTTCGGTGAGCAGTTCTTC
TRBV7-2	TRBD2	TRBJ2-3	once	CASSPRRGTDTQYF	TGTGCCAGCAGCCCAAGGCGGGGGACAGATACGCAGTATTTT
TRBV29-1	NA	TRBJ1-2	NA	CSVASGYTF	TGCAGCGTTGCTTCCGGCTACACCTTC
TRBV7-9	TRBD2	TRBJ2-7	NA	CASRIAGRAEQYF	TGTGCCAGCAGGATAGCGGGAAGGGCCGAGCAGTACTTC
TRBV6-2/TRBV6-3	NA	TRBJ1-2	NA	CASSYGGSDYGYTF	TGTGCCAGCAGTTATGGGGGGAGTGACTATGGCTACACCTTC
TRBV11-3	NA	TRBJ2-2	NA	CASSLDLGTNTGELFF	TGTGCCAGCAGCTTAGATCTAGGCACCAACACCGGGGAGCTGTTTTTT
TRBV5-4	NA	TRBJ1-3	NA	CASSLGAGGNTIYF	TGTGCCAGCAGCTTGGGCGCAGGGGGAAACACCATATATTTT
TRBV4-1	NA	TRBJ1-6	few	CASTQTDSRNSPLHF	TGCGCCAGCACTCAGACGGACAGCCGCAATTCACCCCTCCACTTT
TRBV5-1	TRBD1	TRBJ2-7	NA	CASSLRDRGAEQYF	TGCGCCAGCAGCCTGAGGGACAGGGGGGCCGAGCAGTACTTC
TRBV27	TRBD2	TRBJ2-3	NA	CASRGLAGSTDTQYF	TGTGCCAGCAGGGGACTAGCGGGCAGCACAGATACGCAGTATTTT
TRBV4-2	TRBD1	TRBJ2-7	few	CASSQDEVTGVYEQYF	TGTGCCAGCAGCCAAGATGAGGTGACAGGGGTCTACGAGCAGTACTTC
TRBV2	TRBD1	TRBJ1-5	NA	CATTGVGNQPQHF	TGTGCCACCACAGGGGTTGGCAATCAGCCCCAGCATTTT
TRBV29-1	NA	TRBJ2-3	few	CSVGGTLLTDTQYF	TGCAGCGTTGGTGGGACTCTCCTCACAGATACGCAGTATTTT
TRBV5-1	NA	TRBJ1-2	NA	CASSPGANPNYGYTF	TGCGCCAGCAGTCCAGGGGCCAACCCTAACTATGGCTACACCTTC
TRBV7-9	TRBD1	TRBJ2-5	NA	CASRGDRAETQYF	TGTGCCAGCAGAGGGGACAGGGCAGAGACCCAGTACTTC
TRBV6-5	TRBD1	TRBJ2-2	NA	CASRRTGNTGELFF	TGTGCCAGCAGGCGGACAGGCAACACCGGGGAGCTGTTTTTT
TRBV5-1	TRBD1	TRBJ1-2	few	CASSLGQGGYGYTF	TGCGCCAGCAGCTTAGGACAGGGAGGCTATGGCTACACCTTC
TRBV28	TRBD1	TRBJ2-3	NA	CASSSPGTGNTDTQYF	TGTGCCAGCAGCTCCCCCGGGACAGGCAACACAGATACGCAGTATTTT
TRBV27	TRBD1	TRBJ1-1	NA	CASTEGQGGEAFF	TGTGCCAGCACCGAGGGACAGGGGGGTGAAGCTTTCTTT
TRBV18	TRBD1	TRBJ1-5	once	CASSPPGTGHNQPQHF	TGTGCCAGCTCACCCCCGGGGACAGGGCACAATCAGCCCCAGCATTTT
TRBV9	NA	TRBJ1-3	NA	CASSARQQLNSGNTIYF	TGTGCCAGCAGCGCCCGACAGCAACTGAACTCTGGAAACACCATATATTTT
TRBV3-1/TRBV3-2	TRBD1	TRBJ1-2	NA	CASSHPGQGNGYTF	TGTGCCAGCAGCCATCCGGGACAGGGAAATGGCTACACCTTC